The 3 T cell receptor beta chains given below trace back to one sample, sequenced in a study of regulatory dendritic cells for organ transplantation. Sorted T cells were CFSE-labeled and cultured four to five days with allogeneic regulatory or mature dendritic cells at 1:10. Clones were sequenced by immunoSEQ multiplex PCR, and TCRdb holds only the in-frame ones, with some missing. The sample includes 13,000 or so clones, roughly nine tenths of them seen just once. No antigen has been assigned to these receptors. Sequencing was performed on naive CD8+ T cells from blood cultured with regulatory dendritic cells. As to subset: CD45RA+ naive T cells. These receptors all stem from a human donor in good health.

The genes are TRBV9 and TRBJ2-3, with TRBD1 as a possible D gene (6 bases). V was pared by 0 bases and J by 5 bases, with 16 bases between. Looked up from germline, CDR1 is SGDLS and CDR2 is YYNGEE. This CDR3 is built from 16 residues. The CDR3 region has the DNA TGTGCCAGCAGCGTAGAGGGGGTTCTAAGCGGAGATACGCAGTATTTT. Encoded protein: CASSVEGVLSGDTQYF.

This clone turned up a few times. This rearrangement joins TRBV6-6 to TRBJ1-6, with 7 bases lining up with TRBD1. Germline-derived CDR1 and CDR2 are MNHNY and SVGAGI (reference sequence). V trimming: 7 bases; J trimming: 7 bases; junction bases outside the gene matches: 10. This CDR3 has 15 amino acids. In nucleotides, the CDR3 is TGTGCCAGCACTAGAGACAGGGCGGGAAATTCACCCCTCCACTTT. As protein: CASTRDRAGNSPLHF.

The rearrangement joins TRBV11-3 to TRBJ2-2; TRBD2 aligns across 10 bases. V lost 2 bases and J lost 1; bases outside the gene matches: 4. This CDR3 contains 17 residues. CDR1 and CDR2 (germline): SGHNT, YENEEA. CDR3 amino acids: CASSLLAGVRNTGELFF. The CDR3 DNA reads as TGTGCCAGCAGCTTACTAGCGGGAGTGAGGAACACCGGGGAGCTGTTTTTT.